This passage covers 25 T cell receptor beta chains from one sample sequenced in a study of T cell responses to AZD1222 COVID-19 vaccine. Here immunoSEQ multiplex PCR was the method, and the copy in TCRdb shows in-frame clones only, minus some. Of 130,000 to 150,000 clones listed, approximately 92% are singletons. Sample: peripheral blood, taken on day 0 of AZD1222 vaccination. The receptors derive from an adult in good health.

The chain links TRBV10-3 to TRBJ2-3, with D perhaps being TRBD1 or TRBD2 (6 bases each). This CDR3 has 14 amino acids. Germline V lookup: CDR1 ENHRY, CDR2 SYGVKD. The V end lost 9 bases, the J end lost 6 bases, and 19 bases lay between the germline ends. DNA for the CDR3: TGTGCCATGCGCGGGACACCTCCTCGGGATACGCAGTATTTT. Its translation: CAMRGTPPRDTQYF.

The chain has TRBV5-1 and TRBJ2-1, with 11 bases that match TRBD2. Germline V lookup: CDR1 SGHRS, CDR2 YFSETQ. CDR3 length equals 14 residues. V shed 4 bases and J 7 bases; nucleotides not matched to a gene: 4. The CDR3, as DNA: TGCGCCAGCAGCGGGGCTAGCGGGAGGAATGAGCAGTTCTTC. Amino acids: CASSGASGRNEQFF. The whole variable domain, filled in from reference TRBV5-1 and TRBJ2-1, reads KAGVTQTPRYLIKTRGQQVTLSCSPISGHRSVSWYQQTPGQGLQFLFEYFSETQRNKGNFPGRFSGRQFSNSRSEMNVSTLELGDSALYLCASSGASGRNEQFFGPGTRLTVL.

This clone was seen only once. The rearrangement uses TRBV28 and TRBJ2-4, with TRBD2 matching over 7 bases. The CDR3 spans 17 residues. J was trimmed by 1 base and V by 3 bases; bases with no gene match: 9. The V gene's germline CDR1 is MDHEN and CDR2 SYDVKM. CDR3 nucleotides: TGTGCCAGCAGTTTGGACGGGAGGCGGGCGGCCAAAAACATTCAGTACTTC. It is translated as CASSLDGRRAAKNIQYF.

The chain employs TRBV4-2 and TRBJ1-2; 8 positions agree with TRBD1. Germline CDR1 LGHNA, CDR2 YNFKEQ. V shed 3 bases, J shed 4 bases, and the junction held 7 bases outside the gene matches. The CDR3 extends over 15 amino acids. CDR3: CASSQSDRGSYGYTF. The CDR3 nucleotides are TGTGCCAGCAGCCAGTCAGACAGGGGAAGCTATGGCTACACCTTC.

The chain uses TRBV18 and TRBJ2-1; 12 bases match TRBD2. CDR1 is KGHSH and CDR2 is LQKENI in the germline V gene. The CDR3 contains 15 residues. V dropped 4 bases and J dropped 6; count of bases not matched to a gene: 4. CDR3 nucleotides: TGTGCCAGCTCACAGACTAGCGGGAGTATCAATGAGCAGTTCTTC. This gives the protein CASSQTSGSINEQFF.

CDR3 bases: TGTGCCAGCAGACCCTTAGGACAGGGACTTGGAAACACCATATATTTT. It encodes CASRPLGQGLGNTIYF. The J gene is TRBJ1-3, the V gene TRBV28, with 8 bases matching TRBD1. Germline trimming cut 6 bases from V and 3 bases from J; bases unmatched to any gene: 10. Germline lookup yields CDR1 MDHEN and CDR2 SYDVKM. This CDR3 has 16 amino acids.

The CDR3 sequence: CASSQSQGRSNEKLFF. The CDR3 DNA reads as TGCGCCAGCAGCCAGTCGCAGGGTAGATCTAATGAAAAACTGTTTTTT. The rearrangement links TRBV4-1 to TRBJ1-4, with D possibly matching TRBD1 (5 bases). Trimming removed 3 bases from V and 3 bases from J, with 14 bases in between. From germline, CDR1 is MGHRA and CDR2 YSYEKL. There are 16 residues in the CDR3.

V gene TRBV3-1 (or the pseudogene TRBV3-2) combines with J gene TRBJ2-7; TRBD1 aligns across 11 bases. This CDR3 has 17 amino acids. J gave up 3 bases and V 4 bases, and 11 bases lay outside the gene matches. Germline values: CDR1 LGHDT, CDR2 YNNKEL (reference sequence). DNA for the CDR3: TGTGCCAGCAGCCCGGACAGGGGGCGCGTAGATCGCTACGAGCAGTACTTC. As protein: CASSPDRGRVDRYEQYF.

The gene calls are TRBV2 and TRBJ2-1; unclear D gene. Trimming removed 6 bases from V and 11 bases from J, with 11 bases in between. The CDR3 length is 11 residues. The V gene's germline CDR1 is SNHLY and CDR2 FYNNEI. CDR3 sequence reads: CASRDTPKQFF. Here the CDR3 DNA reads TGTGCCAGCAGAGATACTCCGAAGCAGTTCTTC.

This sequence joins TRBV15 and TRBJ2-2; D possibly corresponds to TRBD1 (6 bases). Trimming took off 1 base at V and 2 bases at J, with 11 bases between the two ends. CDR3 length: 16 amino acids. CDR1 and CDR2 (germline): LNHNV, YYDKDF (reference sequence). This chain's CDR3 is CATSRAGTLNTGELFF. The CDR3 nucleotides read TGTGCCACCAGCAGAGCCGGGACACTAAACACCGGGGAGCTGTTTTTT.

V and J are TRBV18 and TRBJ1-5, with D perhaps matching TRBD1 (5 bases). The ends were cut back, 6 bases at V and 6 bases at J, with 12 bases in the middle. The CDR3 consists of 13 residues. Germline CDR1 KGHSH, CDR2 LQKENI. CDR3 bases: TGTGCCAGCTCGTTGGACGGGGCTCAGCCCCAGCATTTT. Residues: CASSLDGAQPQHF.

The chain recombines TRBV5-6 with TRBJ1-6, with D tentatively TRBD1 (6 bases). In germline, CDR1 is SGHDT, CDR2 YYEEEE. V lost 1 base to trimming and J lost 8 bases, with 10 bases between them. This CDR3 has 14 amino acids. The CDR3 is CASSLLEGDSPLHF. CDR3 coding DNA: TGTGCCAGCAGCTTGTTAGAGGGGGATTCACCCCTCCACTTT.

The chain joins TRBV5-1 to TRBJ2-1, with 10 positions matching TRBD1. The J segment lost 9 bases and the V segment lost 3 bases, leaving 9 bases of the junction unmatched. The CDR3 is 15 amino acids. Looked up from germline, CDR1 is SGHRS and CDR2 is YFSETQ. The DNA for the CDR3 is TGCGCCAGCAGCTCCCATGGACAGGGGGGTAGTGAGCAGTTCTTC. Amino acid sequence: CASSSHGQGGSEQFF.

The chain employs TRBV5-5 and TRBJ2-7, with a tentative D call TRBD2 (5 bases). V lost 0 bases and J 4 bases, leaving 17 bases between the germline ends. This CDR3 is built from 16 residues. The germline V gene has CDR1 SGHKS and CDR2 YYEKEE (reference sequence). The CDR3 coding sequence is TGTGCCAGCAGCTTGGGTGGCCCATTACCGGGGTACGAGCAGTACTTC. Translated, it gives CASSLGGPLPGYEQYF.

V and J are TRBV7-9 and TRBJ1-2; D may be TRBD1 (5 bases). CDR3 length: 14 amino acids. Trimming removed 7 bases at V and 3 bases at J, with 15 bases between. Germline V CDR1 and CDR2: SEHNR, FQNEAQ (reference sequence). DNA of the CDR3: TGTGCCAGCACCATTACCGGGGCCTACTATGGCTACACCTTC. It yields the protein CASTITGAYYGYTF.

In this sample, this clone turned up once. The chain links TRBV5-1 to TRBJ1-3; D is undetermined. Trimming left V 2 bases short and J 0 bases short, with 6 bases between. Germline V gives CDR1 SGHRS, CDR2 YFSETQ. The CDR3 consists of 14 residues. DNA of the CDR3: TGCGCCAGCAGCTTCGGGGACTCTGGAAACACCATATATTTT. This codes for CASSFGDSGNTIYF.

The rearrangement joins TRBV4-1 to TRBJ1-5; TRBD1 aligns across 8 bases. The germline V gene has CDR1 MGHRA and CDR2 YSYEKL. The CDR3 contains 15 residues. V was clipped by 6 bases and J by 2 bases; unmatched bases: 6. The CDR3 sequence is CASRPGQGGNQPQHF. CDR3 nucleotides: TGCGCCAGCAGGCCTGGACAGGGCGGCAATCAGCCCCAGCATTTT.

J is TRBJ1-2 and V is TRBV6-1; D is uncertain. V was clipped by 1 base and J by 3 bases, with 6 bases between them. CDR1 and CDR2 from the germline V gene are MNHNS and SASEGT. The CDR3 runs 13 residues. The CDR3, as DNA: TGTGCCAGCAGTGAAGGTCGGGACTATGGCTACACCTTC. It translates to CASSEGRDYGYTF.

The J gene is TRBJ1-2, the V gene TRBV20-1, with D uncertain. V was pared by 7 bases and J by 8 bases, with 14 bases between. The CDR3 contains 11 residues. CDR1 is DFQATT, CDR2 SNEGSKA, per germline (reference sequence). This chain's CDR3 is CSVRMPGGYTF. DNA for the CDR3: TGCAGTGTCAGAATGCCCGGGGGCTACACCTTC.

The chain carries TRBV14 and TRBJ1-2; D not resolved. Germline V gene lookup returns CDR1 SGHDN and CDR2 FVKESK. V lost 1 base and J lost 4, with 10 bases in between. CDR3 length: 14 amino acids. CDR3 amino acids: CASSQVGFAYGYTF. The CDR3 nucleotides read TGTGCCAGCAGCCAAGTGGGGTTTGCCTATGGCTACACCTTC.

The V gene is TRBV2, the J gene TRBJ1-6, with D tentatively TRBD1 (5 bases). This CDR3 spans 16 amino acids. With 7 bases removed from V and 6 bases from J, the gap between germline ends came to 19 bases. CDR1 and CDR2 from the germline V gene are SNHLY and FYNNEI. The CDR3 coding sequence is TGTGCCAGCACCTGGGACCCCCGGAGGGCTAATTCACCCCTCCACTTT. It encodes CASTWDPRRANSPLHF. The complete variable domain, with remaining parts taken from reference TRBV2 and TRBJ1-6, reads EPEVTQTPSHQVTQMGQEVILRCVPISNHLYFYWYRQILGQKVEFLVSFYNNEISEKSEIFDDQFSVERPDGSNFTLKIRSTKLEDSAMYFCASTWDPRRANSPLHFGNGTRLTVT.

CDR3 sequence reads: CASSSGRGDAETQYF. The CDR3 DNA follows: TGTGCCAGCAGCTCGGGTCGAGGCGACGCGGAGACCCAGTACTTC. The J gene is TRBJ2-5, the V gene TRBV5-4, with D unresolved. V gave up 3 bases and J gave up 5 bases, with 17 bases separating them. The CDR3 consists of 15 residues. CDR1 is SGHNT, CDR2 YYREEE, per germline (reference sequence).

The chain uses TRBV6-1 and TRBJ1-6, with D perhaps matching TRBD1 (5 bases). From germline, CDR1 is MNHNS and CDR2 SASEGT. The CDR3 runs to 19 residues. Deletions cut 4 bases from V and 0 bases from J, with 19 bases between. Here the CDR3 DNA reads TGTGCCAGCAGTGGACAGAACAATAGTTTGAGCTCCTATAATTCACCCCTCCACTTT. It yields the protein CASSGQNNSLSSYNSPLHF.

V is TRBV5-1 and J is TRBJ1-5; possibly TRBD1 for D (5 bases). The CDR3 is 14 amino acids. Trimming stripped 0 bases from V and 7 bases from J, with 11 bases between. CDR1 is SGHRS, CDR2 YFSETQ, per germline. This CDR3 is CASSLAEGSQPQHF. The DNA of the CDR3 is TGCGCCAGCAGCTTGGCCGAGGGGTCACAGCCCCAGCATTTT.

The genes are TRBV19 and TRBJ1-1; D not resolved. CDR1 is LNHDA and CDR2 is SQIVND in the germline V gene (reference sequence). This CDR3 region has 12 residues. V lost 2 bases and J 1 base, leaving 2 bases between the germline ends. CDR3 sequence reads: CASSIRNTEAFF. CDR3 DNA: TGTGCCAGTAGTATACGGAACACTGAAGCTTTCTTT. The full variable domain, completed using reference TRBV19 and TRBJ1-1, is DGGITQSPKYLFRKEGQNVTLSCEQNLNHDAMYWYRQDPGQGLRLIYYSQIVNDFQKGDIAEGYSVSREKKESFPLTVTSAQKNPTAFYLCASSIRNTEAFFGQGTRLTVV.